The present T cell receptor beta chain was sequenced within a study of CD8 T cells in Susac syndrome. RNA, at roughly 0.45 to 1 ug, was reverse transcribed with random hexamers. TCRdb re-called the immunoSEQ multiplex PCR reads with MiXCR, one entry per CDR3 protein. The profile covers about 170,000 distinct CDR3 sequences, with over 85% appearing a single time and approximately 0.094% taken by the ten largest. In blood CD8+ and CD4+ T cells, TCR beta underwent sequencing. This CDR3 region has 14 residues. V gave up 3 bases and J gave up 3 bases, with 11 bases separating them. Germline V gives CDR1 LGHDT, CDR2 YNNKEL (reference sequence).

This rearrangement joins TRBV3-1 to TRBJ1-1, with a possible D match to TRBD1 (6 bases). This clonotype was sampled from a human donor with multiple sclerosis. The specimen sequenced was CD4+ T cells from PBMCs. In DNA form, the CDR3 reads TGTGCCAGCAGCCACGGACAGAGGGACACTGAAGCTTTCTTT. It codes for CASSHGQRDTEAFF.